This TCR beta chain is from a study of cytomegalovirus exposure and HLA in healthy donors. The PCR ran on 60 Vbeta and 13 Jbeta primers. Clones were read by immunoSEQ multiplex PCR, and TCRdb kept only the in-frame ones, dropping some. The data hold about 160,000 clones, with approximately 79% observed a single time. The sequencing input was PBMCs. This receptor was identified in a man aged 40-49 years in good health and CMV-seronegative.

The CDR3 loop is CASNWGGPGDEKLFF. CDR3 DNA sequence: TGTGCCAGCAACTGGGGGGGTCCCGGGGATGAAAAACTGTTTTTT. The chain combines TRBV7-8 with TRBJ1-4; D may be TRBD1 (5 bases). From germline, CDR1 is SGHVS and CDR2 FQNEAQ. V was trimmed by 7 bases and J by 6 bases, leaving 18 bases between them. The CDR3 is made up of 15 amino acids.